Sequencing of this T cell receptor beta chain was carried out in a study of CD8+CD57+ T cells in acquired aplastic anemia. On the study more broadly: The mean DNA yield obtained from sorted CD4+ and CD8+ cells came to approximately 3.2 ug.

On this clonotype: Because the CDR3 is missing its conserved closing phenylalanine or tryptophan, this is likely a read error. The DNA is left out, because the CDR3 cannot be placed on it with certainty; the CDR3 is given as TCRdb lists it.

Germline lookup yields CDR1 ENHRY and CDR2 SYGVKD. Termini included, the CDR3 measures 11 amino acids. Flow cytometry had shown expanded CD8+CD57+ cells in the patients chosen for sequencing. Investigators profiled TCR beta VDJ and CDR3 from genomic DNA template. Each CDR3 protein gets one entry after TCRdb re-called the reads with MiXCR. The table lists a few hundred thousand distinct CDR3 sequences, around 50% of them singletons. Source material: sorted CD4+, CD8+, or CD8+CD57+ T cells (not recorded which) from PBMCs. The clonotype was recovered from a human donor with aplastic anemia. V is TRBV10-3 and J is TRBJ2-7; TRBD2 was called by the table and not checked on the DNA. CDR3 in amino acids: CAISESGQGLT.